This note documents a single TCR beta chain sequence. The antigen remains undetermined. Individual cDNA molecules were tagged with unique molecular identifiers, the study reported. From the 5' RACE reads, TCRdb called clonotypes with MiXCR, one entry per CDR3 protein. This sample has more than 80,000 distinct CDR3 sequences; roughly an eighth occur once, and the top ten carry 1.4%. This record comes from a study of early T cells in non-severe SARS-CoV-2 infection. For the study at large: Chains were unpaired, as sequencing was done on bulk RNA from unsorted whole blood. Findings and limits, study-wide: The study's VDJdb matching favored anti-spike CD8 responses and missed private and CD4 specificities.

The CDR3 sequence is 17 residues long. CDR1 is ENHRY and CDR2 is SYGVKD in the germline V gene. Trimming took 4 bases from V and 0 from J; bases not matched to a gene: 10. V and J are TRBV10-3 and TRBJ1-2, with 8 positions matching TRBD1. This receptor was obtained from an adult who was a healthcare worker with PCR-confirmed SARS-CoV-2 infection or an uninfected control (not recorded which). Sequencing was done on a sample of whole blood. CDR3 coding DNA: TGTGCCATCAGTGTGCTGGGACAGGCGGGAGCTAACTATGGCTACACCTTC. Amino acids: CAISVLGQAGANYGYTF.